These 4 T cell receptor beta chains came from one sample sequenced in a study of shared clonotypes between healthy human individuals. Here immunoSEQ multiplex PCR was the method, and the copy in TCRdb shows in-frame clones only, minus some. The sample has a few hundred thousand clones; less than 98% are singletons. The sequencing sample was made of naive CD4+ T cells sorted from blood. Noted subset: CD45RA+ positively selected. These TCRs come from a woman aged 25 to 39 in good health.

J is TRBJ1-4 and V is TRBV7-9; 7 bases are a match to TRBD1. V was pared by 4 bases and J by 4 bases, with 6 bases of the junction left unmatched. This CDR3 has 15 amino acids. Germline CDR1 and CDR2: SEHNR and FQNEAQ (reference sequence). Here the CDR3 DNA reads TGTGCCAGCAGCTCGACAGGGAATCTTAATGAAAAACTGTTTTTT. It is translated as CASSSTGNLNEKLFF.

The V and J genes are TRBV2 and TRBJ1-6; D might be TRBD1 (6 bases). CDR1 and CDR2 (germline): SNHLY, FYNNEI. This CDR3 contains 12 residues. The CDR3 DNA reads TGTGCTAGAGGACAGCCAAATTCACCCCTCCACTTT. The encoded protein is CARGQPNSPLHF.

The J gene is TRBJ2-7, the V gene TRBV28, with TRBD1 identical over 10 bases. In germline, CDR1 is MDHEN, CDR2 SYDVKM. This CDR3 region has 14 residues. The ends lost 6 bases at V and 4 bases at J; junction bases unmatched: 6. The CDR3 DNA reads as TGTGCCAGCAGGGATGGACAGGGGGTTTACGAGCAGTACTTC. Its translation: CASRDGQGVYEQYF.

The chain joins TRBV6-1 to TRBJ1-5; no clear D. CDR3 length: 18 amino acids. Germline values: CDR1 MNHNS, CDR2 SASEGT. The V end lost 2 bases, the J end lost 0 bases, and 17 bases lay between the germline ends. The CDR3 DNA reads as TGTGCCAGCAGTGAAAAAATCTCCGGGTACTATAGCAATCAGCCCCAGCATTTT. Translation: CASSEKISGYYSNQPQHF.